This T cell receptor beta chain emerged from a study of blood T cell repertoires in COVID-19. On the study more broadly: Sites across the United States, Italy and Spain contributed samples from acute and convalescent COVID-19.

Here immunoSEQ multiplex PCR was the method, and the copy in TCRdb shows in-frame clones only, minus some. The sample includes some 35,000 clones, about 87% seen only once; the top ten take less than 8%. This clone has just one count. CDR3 length: 11 amino acids. The trim removed 10 bases at V and 14 bases at J, leaving 13 bases unmatched. Germline values: CDR1 MNHEY, CDR2 SVGAGI. Sequenced input: peripheral blood. This clonotype originated in a human donor in a cohort sampled during active COVID-19. The gene calls are TRBV6-5 and TRBJ1-2; the match to TRBD1 covers 7 bases. In nucleotides, the CDR3 is TGTGCCACACAAGACAGGGAATCGTTGACCTTC. Its translation: CATQDRESLTF.